This T cell receptor (beta chain) was recovered during a study of blood T cell repertoires in COVID-19. Study in general: Material from acute and convalescent COVID-19 was sourced from the United States, Italy and Spain. T cells, B-cell-depleted T cells, or PBMCs supplied cDNA or gDNA.

The Seattle patients, enrolled during active infection, were followed longitudinally. This CDR3 spans 15 amino acids. V gave up 0 bases and J gave up 4 bases, with 14 bases separating them. CDR1 and CDR2 from the germline V gene are SGHKS and YYEKEE (reference sequence). Original processing notes: Scientists estimated how many nucleated cells there were by amplifying reference gene primers. Produced via immunoSEQ multiplex PCR; TCRdb's table is partial and in-frame only. From that table come the V and J calls and clone size; the DNA was used to work out D and trimming. The sample lists 150,000 to 200,000 clones, approximately 93% occurring once.

Sequenced material: peripheral blood. The receptor's source is a woman aged 55-69 years with COVID-19, enrolled during active disease. This sequence joins TRBV5-5 and TRBJ2-7, with D perhaps TRBD2 (7 bases). The CDR3 nucleotides read TGTGCCAGCAGCTTGGCTGGGGGGGCTAAGTACGAGCAGTACTTC. It translates to CASSLAGGAKYEQYF. Full variable domain (missing parts from reference TRBV5-5 and TRBJ2-7): DAGVTQSPTHLIKTRGQQVTLRCSPISGHKSVSWYQQVLGQGPQFIFQYYEKEERGRGNFPDRFSARQFPNYSSELNVNALLLGDSALYLCASSLAGGAKYEQYFGPGTRLTVT.